Below, 8 T cell receptor beta chains from the same sample are listed, as sequenced in a study of blood T cell repertoires in COVID-19. Produced via immunoSEQ multiplex PCR; TCRdb's table is partial and in-frame only. The sample has about 34,000 clones; around 77% are singletons. Input material: peripheral blood. The receptors shown here come from a human donor in a cohort sampled during active COVID-19.

V is TRBV5-1 and J is TRBJ1-1, with D perhaps TRBD1 (5 bases). V was cut by 0 bases and J by 3 bases, with 12 bases left in between. Germline assignment: CDR1 SGHRS and CDR2 YFSETQ. The CDR3 covers 15 residues. The DNA of the CDR3 is TGCGCCAGCAGCTTGGTGTGGGGCACTGACACTGAAGCTTTCTTT. Translating it yields CASSLVWGTDTEAFF.

This clone showed up just once. The rearrangement joins TRBV24-1 to TRBJ1-2; 10 bases align to TRBD1. Germline V gene sequence: CDR1 KGHDR, CDR2 SFDVKD. This CDR3 is built from 14 residues. After removal of 5 bases from V and 7 bases from J, the junction contained 6 bases not matched to a gene. CDR3 region: CATSGSDRGLGYTF. The DNA of the CDR3 is TGTGCCACCAGTGGCTCAGACAGGGGGCTTGGCTACACCTTC.

This chain connects TRBV11-3 to TRBJ2-7; 10 bases fit TRBD1. This CDR3 has 15 amino acids. Germline values: CDR1 SGHNT, CDR2 YENEEA. The V gene end was trimmed by 5 bases and the J gene end by 4 bases; junction bases not matched to a gene: 8. The CDR3 nucleotides are TGTGCCAGCAGCCCGGGAGGGGACAGGGGTTACGAGCAGTACTTC. This translates into CASSPGGDRGYEQYF. The full variable domain, rest sourced from reference TRBV11-3 and TRBJ2-7, is EAGVVQSPRYKIIEKKQPVAFWCNPISGHNTLYWYLQNLGQGPELLIRYENEEAVDDSQLPKDRFSAERLKGVDSTLKIQPAELGDSAVYLCASSPGGDRGYEQYFGPGTRLTVT.

The chain joins TRBV7-9 to TRBJ2-5; D call uncertain. This CDR3 has 17 amino acids. Per germline, CDR1 SEHNR and CDR2 FQNEAQ (reference sequence). Deletions cut 2 bases from V and 1 base from J, with 17 bases between. The DNA of the CDR3 is TGTGCCAGCAGCTTACGACCTTCAGACCGAGGCCAAGAGACCCAGTACTTC. This sequence encodes CASSLRPSDRGQETQYF.

This chain joins TRBV6-2 or TRBV6-3 and TRBJ2-7, with 8 bases aligning to TRBD2. CDR1 is MNHEY and CDR2 is SVGEGT in the germline V gene. V lost 2 bases to trimming and J lost 6 bases; unmatched junction nucleotides: 9. The CDR3 consists of 15 residues. The CDR3 loop reads CASSYTGGARSEQYF. CDR3 DNA: TGTGCCAGCAGTTACACCGGGGGGGCGAGGTCCGAGCAGTACTTC.

This clone was observed a few times. V is TRBV19 and J is TRBJ2-3, with 8 nucleotides matching TRBD1. CDR1 and CDR2 from the germline V gene are LNHDA and SQIVND (reference sequence). V trimming: 8 bases; J trimming: 0 bases; junction bases outside the gene matches: 10. The CDR3 has 16 amino acids. The CDR3 is CASRTSGQGSTDTQYF. In DNA form, the CDR3 reads TGTGCCAGTCGTACTTCTGGACAGGGAAGCACAGATACGCAGTATTTT.

This chain links TRBV5-4 with TRBJ2-5; 8 bases map to TRBD2. The CDR3 is made up of 14 amino acids. V dropped 5 bases and J dropped 3; count of bases not matched to a gene: 6. The germline V gene has CDR1 SGHNT and CDR2 YYREEE (reference sequence). The CDR3 DNA is TGTGCCAGCAGGCGGGGGGCCGGGGAAGAGACCCAGTACTTC. Residues: CASRRGAGEETQYF.

This chain joins TRBV18 and TRBJ2-5; possible D gene TRBD1, 6 bases. Trimming cost V 2 bases and J 5 bases, with 9 bases left between them. This CDR3 is 13 amino acids long. Germline V CDR1 and CDR2: KGHSH, LQKENI. The CDR3 DNA sequence: TGTGCCAGCTCACCAGGAACAGGGGAGACCCAGTACTTC. Translation: CASSPGTGETQYF.